These 10 T cell receptor beta chains came from one sample sequenced in a study of radiation and T cells in renal cell carcinoma. Noted time point: blood 2 weeks post-SBRT. Treatment defined: 15 Gy SBRT to primary tumor, nephrectomy 4 weeks later. Repertoires were generated with immunoSEQ multiplex PCR, while TCRdb's copy carries only in-frame clones and drops some. The table lists roughly 120,000 clones, 81% of them singletons. The source material was blood, sampled from a patient whose treatment included radiotherapy and nephrectomy. These receptors all stem from an older woman with renal cell carcinoma.

The chain carries TRBV4-2 and TRBJ2-7; D may correspond to TRBD1 or TRBD2 (5 bases each). V shed 0 bases and J shed 3 bases, with 15 bases lying between them. The CDR3 has 16 residues. CDR1 is LGHNA and CDR2 is YNFKEQ in the germline V gene. The CDR3 nucleotides read TGTGCCAGCAGCCAAGATGATAGGGGACGACGCTACGAGCAGTACTTC. Residues: CASSQDDRGRRYEQYF.

The V gene is TRBV29-1, the J gene TRBJ1-1, with 9 bases aligning to TRBD1. The V gene's germline CDR1 is SQVTM and CDR2 ANQGSEA. Trimming at V came to 7 bases and at J to 6 bases, leaving 9 bases not matched to a gene. The CDR3 extends over 13 amino acids. The CDR3 DNA is TGCAGCGCTGGGGACAGGGTCGTGTCTGAAGCTTTCTTT. Its translation: CSAGDRVVSEAFF.

The rearrangement uses TRBV5-5 and TRBJ1-1; TRBD1 agrees at 8 bases. The CDR3 covers 15 residues. V trimming: 1 base; J trimming: 6 bases; junction bases outside the gene matches: 8. Germline CDR1 reads SGHKS; CDR2 reads YYEKEE (reference sequence). The CDR3, as DNA: TGTGCCAGCAGCTTGTTAGGCAGGGGGCTGGCTGAAGCTTTCTTT. Translated, it gives CASSLLGRGLAEAFF.

The chain joins TRBV6-5 to TRBJ2-5; D gene ambiguous. V was trimmed by 5 bases and J by 0 bases, leaving 1 base between them. The length of the CDR3 is 11 residues. Germline assignment: CDR1 MNHEY and CDR2 SVGAGI. The CDR3 DNA reads as TGTGCCAGCAGTCACCAAGAGACCCAGTACTTC. The encoded protein is CASSHQETQYF.

This clone showed up just a few times. V usage is TRBV27 and J usage is TRBJ2-7; 12 nucleotides align to TRBD1. Looked up from germline, CDR1 is MNHEY and CDR2 is SMNVEV (reference sequence). V shed 5 bases and J 4 bases; nucleotides not matched to a gene: 6. This CDR3 is 15 amino acids long. The CDR3 bases are TGTGCCAGCAGTGCTGGGACAGGGGGCGCGTACGAGCAGTACTTC. Its translation: CASSAGTGGAYEQYF.

The CDR3 DNA reads TGTGCCAGCAGCCTCACTGGGGCCAACGTCCTGACTTTC. Encoded protein: CASSLTGANVLTF. The chain links TRBV7-2 to TRBJ2-6, with D uncertain. V dropped 5 bases and J dropped 2 bases, with 4 bases sitting between them. This CDR3 has 13 amino acids. Per the germline V gene, CDR1 is SGHTA and CDR2 is FQGNSA.

This clone was observed a single time. Other DNA sequences from this sample encode an identical CDR3 as well. The rearrangement uses TRBV28 and TRBJ1-2; D ambiguous. CDR3 size: 13 residues. The ends were cut back, 5 bases at V and 2 bases at J, with 9 bases in the middle. CDR1 and CDR2 from the germline V gene are MDHEN and SYDVKM. CDR3 sequence: CASSLATNYGYTF. DNA of the CDR3: TGTGCCAGCAGTCTTGCCACAAACTATGGCTACACCTTC.

In DNA form, the CDR3 reads TGTGCCAGCAGTTACGACAGGGTGACTGAAGCTTTCTTT. This sequence encodes CASSYDRVTEAFF. V and J are TRBV6-6 and TRBJ1-1; 7 bases are a match to TRBD1. The CDR3 is made up of 13 amino acids. Germline V gene sequence: CDR1 MNHNY, CDR2 SVGAGI (reference sequence). J was trimmed by 5 bases and V by 2 bases; bases with no gene match: 2.

This clone was counted between two and nine times. The rearrangement links TRBV18 to TRBJ2-1; 9 positions match TRBD1. Trimming at V came to 0 bases and at J to 12 bases, leaving 12 bases not matched to a gene. The CDR3 runs 16 residues. From germline, CDR1 is KGHSH and CDR2 LQKENI. CDR3 in DNA: TGTGCCAGCTCACCACCTCTGGGACAGGGCTCGATTTGGCAGTTCTTC. It translates to CASSPPLGQGSIWQFF.

In its sample, this clone was seen once. A junction boundary mismatches the germline segment, possibly from a read error. The chain uses TRBV6-6 and TRBJ1-1; 8 nucleotides line up with TRBD1. The CDR3 spans 13 residues. The germline gives CDR1 MNHNY, CDR2 SVGAGI (reference sequence). CDR3 residues: CASSRSGQAPPGF. The CDR3 DNA reads TGTGCCAGCAGCCGCTCGGGACAGGCCCCACCGGGATTT.